This T cell receptor beta chain was documented in a study of T cell repertoires in ileal Crohn's disease. In the study overall: At surgery, under 40% of patients smoked, with median disease duration approximately 8 years. Surgery for a complication: stricturing in 61%, penetrating in 39%. Study results and caveats: Active smokers at surgery had more clonal expansions than non-smokers. High-frequency clones were more common in sorted CD8 than CD4 cells.

Turning to this clone: What it recognizes is unknown.

Here immunoSEQ multiplex PCR was the method, and the copy in TCRdb shows in-frame clones only, minus some. The profile covers about 14,000 clones, with about 84% appearing a single time and over 6% taken by the ten largest. V lost 1 base, J lost 7 bases, and 2 bases stayed unmatched. This CDR3 region has 15 residues. Per germline, CDR1 SGDLS and CDR2 YYNGEE. The clonotype comes from an adult with Crohn's disease. The chain has TRBV9 and TRBJ1-6; 10 positions match TRBD1. The sample comprised ileal tissue. The CDR3 coding sequence is TGTGCCAGCAGCGTACTGGGACAGGGGAATTCACCCCTCCACTTT. It translates to CASSVLGQGNSPLHF. Together with reference TRBV9 and TRBJ1-6, the CDR3 gives the full variable domain: DSGVTQTPKHLITATGQRVTLRCSPRSGDLSVYWYQQSLDQGLQFLIQYYNGEERAKGNILERFSAQQFPDLHSELNLSSLELGDSALYFCASSVLGQGNSPLHFGNGTRLTVT.